This T cell receptor (beta chain) was documented in a study of blood T cell repertoires in COVID-19. About the study: COVID-19 samples collected from the United States, Italy and Spain covered acute and convalescent phases. From T cells, B-cell-depleted T cells, or PBMCs came the material, which was cDNA or gDNA.

In the original workflow: The assay estimated nucleated cells by amplifying reference gene primers. The data were produced by immunoSEQ multiplex PCR, yet TCRdb's version contains in-frame clones alone and is incomplete. V and J calls and clone size follow that table, whereas D and trimming were derived from the DNA. The profile shows roughly 230,000 clones, around 83% of them singletons. V gave up 0 bases and J gave up 6 bases; unmatched junction bases: 4. In germline, CDR1 is LGHNA, CDR2 YSLEER. The CDR3 length is 15 residues. This clone was found once. The source material was peripheral blood. The chain has TRBV4-3 and TRBJ2-2; 7 nucleotides align to TRBD1. The sequence was collected from a man in his forties with active or convalescent COVID-19. The DNA of the CDR3 is TGCGCCAGCAGCCAAGAGGGACAGACCCCCGGGGAGCTGTTTTTT. It is translated as CASSQEGQTPGELFF.